What follows is one T cell receptor beta chain and its context. Some clones are missing from TCRdb's copy, which holds only in-frame ones; the method was immunoSEQ multiplex PCR. The data show hundreds of thousands of clones, with over 75% seen just once and about 0.93% held by the top ten. Trimming removed 0 bases at V and 4 bases at J, with 9 bases between. Germline loops: CDR1 MNHNS, CDR2 SASEGT. This CDR3 is built from 14 residues. These data come from a study of blood T cell repertoires in COVID-19. Study summary: The origin of the acute and convalescent COVID-19 samples was the United States, Italy and Spain.

Two negative PCRs, clearance, or symptom resolution characterized the recovered Cohort 3 donors. The chain couples TRBV6-1 to TRBJ1-2; D gene uncertain. The sequencing input was PBMCs or T cells enriched from blood (not recorded which). The source is a woman in her 30s who had recovered from COVID-19. The DNA for the CDR3 is TGTGCCAGCAGTGAAGCGCGGCATTTCTATGGCTACACCTTC. Its translation: CASSEARHFYGYTF.